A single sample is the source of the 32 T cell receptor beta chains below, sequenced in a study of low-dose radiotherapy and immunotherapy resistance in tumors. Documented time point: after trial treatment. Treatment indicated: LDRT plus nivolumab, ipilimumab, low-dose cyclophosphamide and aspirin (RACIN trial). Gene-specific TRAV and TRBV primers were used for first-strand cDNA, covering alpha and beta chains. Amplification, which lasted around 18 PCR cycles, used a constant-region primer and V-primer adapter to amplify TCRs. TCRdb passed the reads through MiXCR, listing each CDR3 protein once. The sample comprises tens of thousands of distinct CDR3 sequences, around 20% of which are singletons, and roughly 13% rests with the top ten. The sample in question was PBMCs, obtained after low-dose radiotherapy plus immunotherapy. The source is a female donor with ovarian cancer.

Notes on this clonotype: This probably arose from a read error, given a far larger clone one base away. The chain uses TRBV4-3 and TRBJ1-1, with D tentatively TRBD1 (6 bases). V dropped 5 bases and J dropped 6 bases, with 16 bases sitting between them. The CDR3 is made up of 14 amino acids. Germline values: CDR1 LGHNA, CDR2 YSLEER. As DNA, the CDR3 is TGCGCCAGCAGCACCTACAGGGATGTGGCTGAAGCTTTCTTT. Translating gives CASSTYRDVAEAFF.

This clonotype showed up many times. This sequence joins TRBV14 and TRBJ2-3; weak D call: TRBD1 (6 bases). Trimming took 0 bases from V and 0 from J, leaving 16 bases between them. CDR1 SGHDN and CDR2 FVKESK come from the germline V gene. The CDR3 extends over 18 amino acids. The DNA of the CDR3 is TGTGCCAGCAGCCAAGATGCGAAGGGGGTAGCGAGCACAGATACGCAGTATTTT. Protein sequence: CASSQDAKGVASTDTQYF.

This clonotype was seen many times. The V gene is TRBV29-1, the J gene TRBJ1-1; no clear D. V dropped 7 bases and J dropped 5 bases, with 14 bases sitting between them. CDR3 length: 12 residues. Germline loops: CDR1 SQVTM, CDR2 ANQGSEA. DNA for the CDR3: TGCAGCGGAACCGCCGGAGGGACTGAAGCTTTCTTT. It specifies CSGTAGGTEAFF.

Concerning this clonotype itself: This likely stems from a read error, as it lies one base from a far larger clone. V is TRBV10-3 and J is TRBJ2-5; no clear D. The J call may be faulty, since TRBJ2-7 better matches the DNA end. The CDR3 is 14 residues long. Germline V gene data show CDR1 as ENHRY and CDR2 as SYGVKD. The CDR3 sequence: CAISNPEHPYEQYF. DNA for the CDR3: TGTGCCATCAGCAACCCGGAGCATCCCTACGAGCAGTACTTC.

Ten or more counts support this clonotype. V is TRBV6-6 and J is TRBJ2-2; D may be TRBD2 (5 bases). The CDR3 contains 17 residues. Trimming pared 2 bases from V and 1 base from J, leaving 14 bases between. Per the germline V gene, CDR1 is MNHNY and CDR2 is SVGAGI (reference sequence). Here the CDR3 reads CASSYGGGRMNTGELFF. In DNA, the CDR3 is TGTGCCAGCAGTTACGGAGGCGGCAGGATGAACACCGGGGAGCTGTTTTTT.

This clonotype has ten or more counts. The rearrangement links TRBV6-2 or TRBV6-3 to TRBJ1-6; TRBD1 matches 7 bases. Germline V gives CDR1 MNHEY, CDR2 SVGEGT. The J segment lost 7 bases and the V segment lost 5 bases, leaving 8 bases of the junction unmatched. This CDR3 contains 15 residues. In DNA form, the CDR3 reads TGTGCCAGCAGTGAAATAGGGGGCACCAATTCACCCCTCCACTTT. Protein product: CASSEIGGTNSPLHF.

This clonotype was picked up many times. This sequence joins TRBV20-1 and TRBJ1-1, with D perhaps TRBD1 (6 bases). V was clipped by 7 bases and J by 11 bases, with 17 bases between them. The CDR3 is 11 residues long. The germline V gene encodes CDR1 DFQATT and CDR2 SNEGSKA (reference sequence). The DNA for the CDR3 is TGCAGTGGCGGGGCGGGGGCCCGGGCTTTCTTT. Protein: CSGGAGARAFF.

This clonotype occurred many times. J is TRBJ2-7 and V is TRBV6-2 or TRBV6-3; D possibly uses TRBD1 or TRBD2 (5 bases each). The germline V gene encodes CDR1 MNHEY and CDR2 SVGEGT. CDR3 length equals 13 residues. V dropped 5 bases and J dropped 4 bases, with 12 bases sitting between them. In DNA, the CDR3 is TGTGCCAGCAGTACCGGGACCCAATACGAGCAGTACTTC. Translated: CASSTGTQYEQYF.

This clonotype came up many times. This CDR3 reads CATSDSAGGPDTQYF. CDR3 DNA sequence: TGTGCCACCAGTGATTCAGCGGGAGGGCCAGATACGCAGTATTTT. The chain has TRBV24-1 and TRBJ2-3, with 10 nucleotides matching TRBD2. The CDR3 loop spans 15 amino acids. The V and J ends lost 2 bases and 4 bases, in that order; junction bases with no gene match: 2. From germline, CDR1 is KGHDR and CDR2 SFDVKD.

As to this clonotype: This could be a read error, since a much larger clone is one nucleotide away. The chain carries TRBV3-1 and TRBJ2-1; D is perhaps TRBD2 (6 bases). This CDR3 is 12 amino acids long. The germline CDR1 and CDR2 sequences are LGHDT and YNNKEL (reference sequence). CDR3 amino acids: CARSQGRNEQFF. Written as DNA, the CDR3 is TGTGCCAGAAGCCAAGGGAGGAATGAGCAGTTCTTC.

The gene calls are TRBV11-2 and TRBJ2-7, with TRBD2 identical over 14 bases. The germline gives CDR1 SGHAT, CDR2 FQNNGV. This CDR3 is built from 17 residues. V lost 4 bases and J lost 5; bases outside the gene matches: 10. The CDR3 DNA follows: TGTGCCAGCAGCTCGGTCAGACTAGCGGGAGGGGGCCACGAGCAGTACTTC. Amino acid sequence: CASSSVRLAGGGHEQYF. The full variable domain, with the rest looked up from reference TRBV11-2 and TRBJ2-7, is EAGVAQSPRYKIIEKRQSVAFWCNPISGHATLYWYQQILGQGPKLLIQFQNNGVVDDSQLPKDRFSAERLKGVDSTLKIQPAKLEDSAVYLCASSSVRLAGGGHEQYFGPGTRLTVT.

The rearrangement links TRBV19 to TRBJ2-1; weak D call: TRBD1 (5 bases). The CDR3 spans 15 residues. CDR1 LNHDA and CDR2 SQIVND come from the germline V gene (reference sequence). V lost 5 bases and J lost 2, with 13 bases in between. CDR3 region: CASSPTDPPYNEQFF. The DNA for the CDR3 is TGTGCCAGTAGTCCGACAGATCCACCCTACAATGAGCAGTTCTTC. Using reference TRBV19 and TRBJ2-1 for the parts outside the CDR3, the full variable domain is DGGITQSPKYLFRKEGQNVTLSCEQNLNHDAMYWYRQDPGQGLRLIYYSQIVNDFQKGDIAEGYSVSREKKESFPLTVTSAQKNPTAFYLCASSPTDPPYNEQFFGPGTRLTVL.

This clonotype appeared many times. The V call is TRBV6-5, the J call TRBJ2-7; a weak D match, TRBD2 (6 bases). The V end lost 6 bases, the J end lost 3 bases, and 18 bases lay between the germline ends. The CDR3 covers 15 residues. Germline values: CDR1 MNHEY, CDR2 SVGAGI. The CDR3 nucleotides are TGTGCCAGCAGGAACATTAGGGGAGGCAGCTACGAGCAGTACTTC. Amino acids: CASRNIRGGSYEQYF.

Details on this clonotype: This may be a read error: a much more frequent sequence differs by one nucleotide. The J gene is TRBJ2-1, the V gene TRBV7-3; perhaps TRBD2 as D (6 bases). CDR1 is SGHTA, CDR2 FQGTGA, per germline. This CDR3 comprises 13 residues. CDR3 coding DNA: TGTGCCAGCAGCCGGGACTCTTACAATGAGCTGTTCTTC. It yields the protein CASSRDSYNELFF.

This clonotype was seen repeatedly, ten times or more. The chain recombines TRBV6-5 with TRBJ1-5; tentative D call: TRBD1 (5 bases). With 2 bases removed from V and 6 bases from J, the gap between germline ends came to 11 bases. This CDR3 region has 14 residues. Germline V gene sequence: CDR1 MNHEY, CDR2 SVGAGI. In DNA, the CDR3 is TGTGCCAGCAGTTACCGACAGCGGGTTCAGCCCCAGCATTTT. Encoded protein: CASSYRQRVQPQHF.

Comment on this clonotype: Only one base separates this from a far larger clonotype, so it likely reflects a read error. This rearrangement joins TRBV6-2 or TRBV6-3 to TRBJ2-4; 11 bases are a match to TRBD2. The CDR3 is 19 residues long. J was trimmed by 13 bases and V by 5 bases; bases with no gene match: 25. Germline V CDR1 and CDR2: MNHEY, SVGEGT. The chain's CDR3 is CASSQPAIAGGPAYNEQYF. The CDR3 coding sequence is TGTGCCAGCAGTCAACCCGCTATAGCGGGAGGGCCTGCATACAATGAGCAGTACTTC.

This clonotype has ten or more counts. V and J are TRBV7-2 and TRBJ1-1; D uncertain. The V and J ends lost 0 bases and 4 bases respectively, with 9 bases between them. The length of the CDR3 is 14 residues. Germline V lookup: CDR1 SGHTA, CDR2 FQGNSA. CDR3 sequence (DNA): TGTGCCAGCAGCTTAGCTTCTGGTCCCACTGAAGCTTTCTTT. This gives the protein CASSLASGPTEAFF.

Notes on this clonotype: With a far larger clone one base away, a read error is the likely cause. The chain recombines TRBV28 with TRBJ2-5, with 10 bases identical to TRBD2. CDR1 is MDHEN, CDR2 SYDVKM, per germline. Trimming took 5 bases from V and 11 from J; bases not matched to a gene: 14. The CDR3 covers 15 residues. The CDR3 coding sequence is TGTGCCAGCAGTCCAGCGGGGGGGGTTTACAATGAGCAGTACTTC. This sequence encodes CASSPAGGVYNEQYF.

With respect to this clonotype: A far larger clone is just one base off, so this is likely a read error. The CDR3 region has the DNA TGCGCCAGCAGCGCATCTAGCGGGGGGGCCAACGAGCAGTACTTC. This codes for CASSASSGGANEQYF. The chain employs TRBV5-1 and TRBJ2-7; 12 bases line up with TRBD2. Germline V gene lookup returns CDR1 SGHRS and CDR2 YFSETQ. The trim removed 4 bases at V and 5 bases at J, leaving 7 bases unmatched. The CDR3 is 15 residues long.

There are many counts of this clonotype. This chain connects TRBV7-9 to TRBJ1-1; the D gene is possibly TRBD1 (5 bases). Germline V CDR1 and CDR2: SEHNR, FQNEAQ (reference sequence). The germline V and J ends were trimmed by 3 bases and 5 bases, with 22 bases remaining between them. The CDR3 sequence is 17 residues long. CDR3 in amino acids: CASSFTRGAKRGTEAFF. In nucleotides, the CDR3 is TGTGCCAGCAGCTTCACGAGAGGGGCGAAGAGAGGAACTGAAGCTTTCTTT.

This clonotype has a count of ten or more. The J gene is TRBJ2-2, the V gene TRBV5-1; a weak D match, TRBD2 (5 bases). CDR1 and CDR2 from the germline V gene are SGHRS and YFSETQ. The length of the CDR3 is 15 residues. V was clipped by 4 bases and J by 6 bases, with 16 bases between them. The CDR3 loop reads CASSPLVRGSGELFF. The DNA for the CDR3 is TGCGCCAGCAGCCCCCTCGTTCGGGGATCCGGGGAGCTGTTTTTT.

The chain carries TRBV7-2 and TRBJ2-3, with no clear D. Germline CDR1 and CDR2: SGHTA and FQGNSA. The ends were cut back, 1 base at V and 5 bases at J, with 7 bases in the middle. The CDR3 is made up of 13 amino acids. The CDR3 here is CASSLEPEDTQYF. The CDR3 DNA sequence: TGTGCCAGCAGCTTAGAACCCGAAGATACGCAGTATTTT.

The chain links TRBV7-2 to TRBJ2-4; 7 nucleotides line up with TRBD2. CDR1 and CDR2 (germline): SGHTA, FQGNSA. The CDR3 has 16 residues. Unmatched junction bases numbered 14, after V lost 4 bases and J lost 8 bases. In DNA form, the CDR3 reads TGTGCCAGCAGCTACCGAGCTGGGGAGGGGTCATACATTCAGTACTTC. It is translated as CASSYRAGEGSYIQYF.

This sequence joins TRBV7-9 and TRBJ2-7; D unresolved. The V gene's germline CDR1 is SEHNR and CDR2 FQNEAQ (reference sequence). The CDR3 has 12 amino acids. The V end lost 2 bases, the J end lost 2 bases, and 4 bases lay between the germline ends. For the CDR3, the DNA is TGTGCCAGCAGCTTAAGTACCTACGAGCAGTACTTC. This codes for CASSLSTYEQYF.

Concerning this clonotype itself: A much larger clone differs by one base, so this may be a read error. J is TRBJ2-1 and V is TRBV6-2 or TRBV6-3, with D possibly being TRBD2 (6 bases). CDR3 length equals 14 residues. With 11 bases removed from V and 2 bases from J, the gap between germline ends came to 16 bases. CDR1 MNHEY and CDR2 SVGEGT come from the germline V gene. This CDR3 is CAHKVAGPYNEQFF. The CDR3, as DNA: TGTGCCCATAAGGTTGCGGGGCCCTACAATGAGCAGTTCTTC.

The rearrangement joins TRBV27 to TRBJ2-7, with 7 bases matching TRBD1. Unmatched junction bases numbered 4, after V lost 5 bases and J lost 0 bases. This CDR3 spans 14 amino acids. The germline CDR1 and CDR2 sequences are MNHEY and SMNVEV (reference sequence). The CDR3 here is CASSDRESSYEQYF. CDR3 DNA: TGTGCCAGCAGTGACAGGGAGAGCTCCTACGAGCAGTACTTC.

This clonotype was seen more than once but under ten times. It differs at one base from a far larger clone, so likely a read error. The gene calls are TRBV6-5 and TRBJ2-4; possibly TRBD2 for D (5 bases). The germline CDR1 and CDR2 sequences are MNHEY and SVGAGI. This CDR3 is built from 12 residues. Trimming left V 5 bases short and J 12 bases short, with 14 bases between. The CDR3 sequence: CASSQIEGTQYF. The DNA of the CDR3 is TGTGCCAGCAGTCAGATCGAGGGAACTCAGTACTTC.

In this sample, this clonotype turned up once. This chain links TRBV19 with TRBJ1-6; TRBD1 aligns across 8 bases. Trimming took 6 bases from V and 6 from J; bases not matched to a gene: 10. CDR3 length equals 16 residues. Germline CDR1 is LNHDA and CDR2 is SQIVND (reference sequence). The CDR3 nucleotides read TGTGCCAGTAGGAAAGCAGGGGGCCGGGGTAATTCACCCCTCCACTTT. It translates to CASRKAGGRGNSPLHF.

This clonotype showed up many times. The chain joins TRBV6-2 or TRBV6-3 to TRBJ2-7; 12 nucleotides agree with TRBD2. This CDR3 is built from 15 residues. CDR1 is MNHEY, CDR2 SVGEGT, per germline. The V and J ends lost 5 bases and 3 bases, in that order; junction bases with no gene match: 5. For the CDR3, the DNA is TGTGCCAGCAGTGGGGAGACTAGCGGGGGCTACGAGCAGTACTTC. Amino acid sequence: CASSGETSGGYEQYF.

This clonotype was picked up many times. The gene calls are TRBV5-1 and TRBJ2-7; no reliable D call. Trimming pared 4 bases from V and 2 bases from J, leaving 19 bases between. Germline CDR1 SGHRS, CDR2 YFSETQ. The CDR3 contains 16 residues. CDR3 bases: TGCGCCAGCAGCCCGGATGGTGGGGAAGTCACCTACGAGCAGTACTTC. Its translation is CASSPDGGEVTYEQYF.

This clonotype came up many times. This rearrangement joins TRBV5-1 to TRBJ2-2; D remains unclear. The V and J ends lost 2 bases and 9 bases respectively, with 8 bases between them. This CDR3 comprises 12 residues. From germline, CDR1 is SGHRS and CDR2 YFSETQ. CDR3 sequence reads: CASSLNDRELFF. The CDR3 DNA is TGCGCCAGCAGCTTAAATGACCGGGAGCTGTTTTTT.

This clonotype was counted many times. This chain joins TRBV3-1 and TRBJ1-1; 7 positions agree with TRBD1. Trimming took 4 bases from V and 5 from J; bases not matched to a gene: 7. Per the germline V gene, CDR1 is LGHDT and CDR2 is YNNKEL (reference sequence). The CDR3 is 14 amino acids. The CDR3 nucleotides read TGTGCCAGCAGCCGACAGGGCGGACAAACTGAAGCTTTCTTT. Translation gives CASSRQGGQTEAFF.